This TCR beta chain was found in a study of T cell changes during pregnancy in multiple sclerosis. Germline V gene lookup returns CDR1 LNHDA and CDR2 SQIVND (reference sequence). The trim removed 4 bases at V and 6 bases at J, leaving 12 bases unmatched. There are 16 residues in the CDR3. Sequenced by immunoSEQ multiplex PCR; TCRdb stores in-frame clones only, minus some. The repertoire holds around 33,000 clones, with roughly 94% as singletons. The receptor was derived from a female donor with multiple sclerosis, enrolled in a pregnancy study. Sequenced material: CD4+ T cells from peripheral blood mononuclear cells, taken after pregnancy. The rearrangement links TRBV19 to TRBJ2-3, with TRBD1 matching 8 bases. The CDR3 sequence is CASSKNRGSNPDTQYF. CDR3 DNA: TGTGCCAGTAGTAAGAACAGGGGGTCCAATCCCGATACGCAGTATTTT.